This T cell receptor (beta chain) was obtained from a study of OX40 agonist ivuxolimab in advanced cancers. Whole-study context: At 0.01 to 10 mg/kg, ivuxolimab was administered intravenously to patients every 2 weeks. Every patient in dose escalation had hepatocellular carcinoma, melanoma, renal cell or head and neck cancer.

This table comes from immunoSEQ multiplex PCR, and its TCRdb copy is limited to in-frame clones, with some not included. The sample shows around 73,000 clones, about 87% of them seen only once. Systemic immunosuppression or autoimmune disease history was grounds to exclude patients. There are 15 residues in the CDR3. The ends were cut back, 5 bases at V and 0 bases at J, with 11 bases in the middle. The germline CDR1 and CDR2 sequences are SGHTA and FQGNSA. Worth noting for this clone: Its antigen is not known.

Study observations and caveats: Which antigen the expanded peripheral T cells recognized is unknown.

This clonotype was sampled from an adult with an advanced solid tumor such as melanoma, head and neck, liver or kidney cancer. The V call is TRBV7-2, the J call TRBJ1-5; TRBD1 is a possible D gene (5 bases). Sample: CD4+ or CD8+ T cells sorted from blood, taken in a trial of the OX40 agonist ivuxolimab. CDR3 nucleotide sequence: TGTGCCAGCAGCCTCGTCGACAGTAGCAATCAGCCCCAGCATTTT. As protein: CASSLVDSSNQPQHF.